This T cell receptor (beta chain) was recorded in a study of identical twins. TCRdb used MiXCR to reprocess the 5' RACE reads, holding one entry per CDR3 protein. The top ten hold more than 0.25% of the sample, which has 1.5 million or so distinct CDR3 sequences, 25% to 35% seen once. This clonotype was observed a single time. V shed 0 bases and J shed 0 bases, with 6 bases lying between them. There are 15 residues in the CDR3. Germline V gives CDR1 MNHEY, CDR2 SVGAGI. The origin of this receptor is a newborn girl in good health. Input material: cord blood. The rearrangement joins TRBV6-5 to TRBJ1-5, with D uncertain. Written as DNA, the CDR3 is TGTGCCAGCAGTTACTCGCGGAATAGCAATCAGCCCCAGCATTTT. Its protein product is CASSYSRNSNQPQHF.